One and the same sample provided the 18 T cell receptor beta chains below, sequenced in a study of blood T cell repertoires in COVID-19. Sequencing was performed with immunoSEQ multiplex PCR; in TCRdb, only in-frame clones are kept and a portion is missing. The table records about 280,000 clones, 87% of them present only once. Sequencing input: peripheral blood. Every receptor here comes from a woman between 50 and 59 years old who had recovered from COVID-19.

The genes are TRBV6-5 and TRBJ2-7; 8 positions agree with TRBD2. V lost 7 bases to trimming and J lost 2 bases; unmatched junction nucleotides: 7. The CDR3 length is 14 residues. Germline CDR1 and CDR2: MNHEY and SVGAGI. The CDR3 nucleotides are TGTGCCAGCACCTCGCCGGGACTAGCCTACGAGCAGTACTTC. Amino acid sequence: CASTSPGLAYEQYF.

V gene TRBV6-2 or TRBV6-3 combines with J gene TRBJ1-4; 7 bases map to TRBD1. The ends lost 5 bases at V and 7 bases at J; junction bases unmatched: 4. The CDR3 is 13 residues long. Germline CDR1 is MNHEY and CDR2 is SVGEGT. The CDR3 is CASSRDSVEKLFF. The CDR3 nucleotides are TGTGCCAGCAGTCGGGACAGCGTTGAAAAACTGTTTTTT.

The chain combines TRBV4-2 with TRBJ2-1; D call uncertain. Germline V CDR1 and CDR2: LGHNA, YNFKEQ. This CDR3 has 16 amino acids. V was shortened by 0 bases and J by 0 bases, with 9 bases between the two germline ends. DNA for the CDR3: TGTGCCAGCAGCCAAGAGGGCTCATACTCCTACAATGAGCAGTTCTTC. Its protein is CASSQEGSYSYNEQFF.

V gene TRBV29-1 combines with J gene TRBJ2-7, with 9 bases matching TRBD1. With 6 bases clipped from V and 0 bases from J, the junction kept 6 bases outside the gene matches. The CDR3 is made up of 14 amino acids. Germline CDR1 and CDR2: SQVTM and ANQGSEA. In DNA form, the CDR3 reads TGCAGCGTGGAGGACAGGGGTATCTCCTACGAGCAGTACTTC. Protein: CSVEDRGISYEQYF.

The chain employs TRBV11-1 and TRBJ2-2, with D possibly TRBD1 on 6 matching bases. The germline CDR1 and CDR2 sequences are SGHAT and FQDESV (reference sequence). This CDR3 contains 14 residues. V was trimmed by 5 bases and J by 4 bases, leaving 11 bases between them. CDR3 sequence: CASSQTGFTGELFF. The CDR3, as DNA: TGTGCCAGCAGCCAAACAGGGTTCACCGGGGAGCTGTTTTTT.

CDR3 loop: CSARDSSSTDTQYF. CDR3 DNA sequence: TGCAGCGCTCGGGACTCCTCTAGCACAGATACGCAGTATTTT. This chain joins TRBV29-1 and TRBJ2-3; TRBD2 is a possible D gene (6 bases). V was shortened by 7 bases and J by 0 bases, with 14 bases between the two germline ends. This CDR3 is 14 amino acids long. Germline-derived CDR1 and CDR2 are SQVTM and ANQGSEA.

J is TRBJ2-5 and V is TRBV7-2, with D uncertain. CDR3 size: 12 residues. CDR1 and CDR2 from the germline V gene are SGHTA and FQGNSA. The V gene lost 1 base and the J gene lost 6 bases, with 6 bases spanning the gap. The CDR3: CASSLEPQTQYF. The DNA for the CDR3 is TGTGCCAGCAGCTTAGAGCCCCAGACCCAGTACTTC.

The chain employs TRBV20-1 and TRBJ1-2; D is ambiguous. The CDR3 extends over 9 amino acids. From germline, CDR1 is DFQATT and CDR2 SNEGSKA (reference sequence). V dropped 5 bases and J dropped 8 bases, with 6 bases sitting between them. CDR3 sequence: CSASKGYTF. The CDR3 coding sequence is TGCAGTGCTTCTAAAGGCTACACCTTC.

The CDR3 bases are TGTGCCTGGACCCTGTACTCGGAGACCCAGTACTTC. Protein: CAWTLYSETQYF. V usage is TRBV30 and J usage is TRBJ2-5; D call uncertain. The CDR3 length is 12 residues. The V gene's germline CDR1 is GTSNPN and CDR2 SVGIG (reference sequence). V was shortened by 4 bases and J by 5 bases, with 11 bases between the two germline ends.

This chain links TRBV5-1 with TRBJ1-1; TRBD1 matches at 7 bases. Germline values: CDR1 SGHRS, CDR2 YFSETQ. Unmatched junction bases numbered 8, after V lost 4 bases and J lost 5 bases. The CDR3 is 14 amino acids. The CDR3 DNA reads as TGCGCCAGCAGCGTTCAGGGGGGAGCGACTGAAGCTTTCTTT. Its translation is CASSVQGGATEAFF.

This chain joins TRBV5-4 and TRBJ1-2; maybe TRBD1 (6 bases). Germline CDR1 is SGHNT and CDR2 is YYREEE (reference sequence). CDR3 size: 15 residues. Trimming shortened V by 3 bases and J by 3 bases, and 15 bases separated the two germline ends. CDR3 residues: CASSSQGRLDYGYTF. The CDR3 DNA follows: TGTGCCAGCAGCTCACAGGGTCGGCTGGACTATGGCTACACCTTC. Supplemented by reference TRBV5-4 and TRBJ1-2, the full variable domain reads ETGVTQSPTHLIKTRGQQVTLRCSSQSGHNTVSWYQQALGQGPQFIFQYYREEENGRGNFPPRFSGLQFPNYSSELNVNALELDDSALYLCASSSQGRLDYGYTFGSGTRLTVV.

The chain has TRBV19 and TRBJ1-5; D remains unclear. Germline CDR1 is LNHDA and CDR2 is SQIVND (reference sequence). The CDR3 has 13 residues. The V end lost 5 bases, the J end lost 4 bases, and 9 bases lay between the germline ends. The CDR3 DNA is TGTGCCAGTAGTCCTAGGAATAATCAGCCCCAGCATTTT. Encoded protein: CASSPRNNQPQHF.

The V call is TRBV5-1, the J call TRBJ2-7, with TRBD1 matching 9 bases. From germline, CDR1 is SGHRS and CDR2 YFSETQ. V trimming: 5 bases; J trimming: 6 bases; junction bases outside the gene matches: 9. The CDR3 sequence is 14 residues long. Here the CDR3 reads CASSGGQGFGEQYF. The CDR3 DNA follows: TGCGCCAGCAGTGGGGGACAGGGATTTGGCGAGCAGTACTTC.

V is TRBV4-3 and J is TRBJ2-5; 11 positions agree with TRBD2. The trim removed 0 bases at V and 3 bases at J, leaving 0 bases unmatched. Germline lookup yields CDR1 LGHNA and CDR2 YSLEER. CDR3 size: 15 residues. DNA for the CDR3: TGCGCCAGCAGCCAAGATAGCGGGGGGGAAGAGACCCAGTACTTC. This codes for CASSQDSGGEETQYF.

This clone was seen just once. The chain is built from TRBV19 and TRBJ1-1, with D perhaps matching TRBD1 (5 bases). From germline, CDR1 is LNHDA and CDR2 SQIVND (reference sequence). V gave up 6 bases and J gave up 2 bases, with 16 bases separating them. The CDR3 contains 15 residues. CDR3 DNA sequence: TGTGCCAGTAGCCTGACTCCCAGGGCCAACACTGAAGCTTTCTTT. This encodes CASSLTPRANTEAFF.

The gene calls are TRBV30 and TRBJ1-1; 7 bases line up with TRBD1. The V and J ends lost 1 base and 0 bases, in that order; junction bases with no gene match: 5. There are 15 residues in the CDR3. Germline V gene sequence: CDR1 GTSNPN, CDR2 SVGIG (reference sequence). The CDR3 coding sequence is TGTGCCTGGAGTGAAAGGGGGCGAATGAACACTGAAGCTTTCTTT. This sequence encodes CAWSERGRMNTEAFF.

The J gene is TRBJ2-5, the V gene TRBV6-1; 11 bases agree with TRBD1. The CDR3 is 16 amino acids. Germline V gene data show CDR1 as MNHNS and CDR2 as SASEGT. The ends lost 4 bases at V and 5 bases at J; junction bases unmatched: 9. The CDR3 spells CASSGGTGGFRETQYF. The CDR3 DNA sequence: TGTGCCAGCAGTGGAGGGACAGGGGGGTTTAGGGAGACCCAGTACTTC.

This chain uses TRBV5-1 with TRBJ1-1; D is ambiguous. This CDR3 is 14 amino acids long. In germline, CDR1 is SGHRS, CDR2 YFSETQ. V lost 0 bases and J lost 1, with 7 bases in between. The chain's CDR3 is CASSLVGRNTEAFF. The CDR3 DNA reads TGCGCCAGCAGCTTGGTTGGGAGGAACACTGAAGCTTTCTTT.